This TCR beta chain was recovered during a study of cytomegalovirus exposure and HLA in healthy donors. TCRdb keeps only in-frame clones here, not all; method: immunoSEQ multiplex PCR. Here the sample spans some 140,000 clones, roughly 84% being singletons. The CDR3 is 16 residues long. V was cut by 0 bases and J by 6 bases, with 15 bases left in between. Germline V lookup: CDR1 LGHNA, CDR2 YNFKEQ. Notes on this clone: Its matching antigen is unknown.

Study-level results: Reports indicated that the classifier achieved high specificity and sensitivity in diagnosing cytomegalovirus status. Rare sequences made up most TCRs, while some public TCRs were found in many donors. Some TCR beta chains (roughly 160 of them) were listed as cytomegalovirus-associated.

Material for sequencing was PBMCs. The receptor was derived from a human donor in good health. The rearrangement links TRBV4-2 to TRBJ1-5; possible D gene TRBD1, 5 bases. DNA of the CDR3: TGTGCCAGCAGCCAAGATCGGGGGGGGTCTGGTCAGCCCCAGCATTTT. Translating it yields CASSQDRGGSGQPQHF.